This T cell receptor beta chain stems from a study of blood T cell repertoires in COVID-19. The overall study: The origin of the acute and convalescent COVID-19 samples was the United States, Italy and Spain. Sample material is recorded as cDNA or gDNA derived from T cells, B-cell-depleted T cells, or PBMCs.

V was clipped by 1 base and J by 0 bases, with 4 bases between them. From germline, CDR1 is SNHLY and CDR2 FYNNEI. The CDR3 consists of 14 residues. Original methodology: Using reference gene primer amplification, nucleated cell counts were estimated. The repertoire was sequenced with immunoSEQ multiplex PCR; TCRdb's copy has only in-frame clones and lacks some. The V and J calls and clone size are taken from that table; D and trimming were inferred from the DNA. The data contain 200,000 to 250,000 clones, about 80% of them seen just once; the ten biggest clones take up roughly 7%. This clonotype was obtained from a woman aged 45-65 years with acute or convalescent COVID-19. This chain joins TRBV2 and TRBJ1-5; D remains unclear. The sequenced sample was peripheral blood. The CDR3 coding sequence is TGTGCCAGCAGTGAAGGGCATAGCAATCAGCCCCAGCATTTT. Amino acids: CASSEGHSNQPQHF.